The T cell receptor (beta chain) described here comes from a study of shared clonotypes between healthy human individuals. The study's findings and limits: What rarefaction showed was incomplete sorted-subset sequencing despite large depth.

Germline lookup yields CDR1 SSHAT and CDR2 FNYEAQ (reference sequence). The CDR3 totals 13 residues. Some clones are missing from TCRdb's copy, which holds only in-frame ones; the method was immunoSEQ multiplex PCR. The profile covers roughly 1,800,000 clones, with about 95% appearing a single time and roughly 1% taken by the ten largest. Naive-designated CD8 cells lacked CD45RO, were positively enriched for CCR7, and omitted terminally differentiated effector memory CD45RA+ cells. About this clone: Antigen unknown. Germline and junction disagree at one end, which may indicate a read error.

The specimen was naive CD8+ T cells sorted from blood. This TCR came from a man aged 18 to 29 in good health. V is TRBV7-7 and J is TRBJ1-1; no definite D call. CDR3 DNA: TGTGCTAGCAGCTTGGCGGTTGGAACTGAAGCTTTCTTT. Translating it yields CASSLAVGTEAFF. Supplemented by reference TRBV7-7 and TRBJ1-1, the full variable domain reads GAGVSQSPRYKVTKRGQDVTLRCDPISSHATLYWYQQALGQGPEFLTYFNYEAQPDKSGLPSDRFSAERPEGSISTLTIQRTEQRDSAMYRCASSLAVGTEAFFGQGTRLTVV.